This TCR beta chain emerged from a study of T cells in Graves' hyperthyroidism and ophthalmopathy. Study information: Staff took peripheral blood when the initial diagnosis was made, before any treatment began.

After removal of 3 bases from V and 0 bases from J, the junction contained 7 bases not matched to a gene. Germline-derived CDR1 and CDR2 are KGHSH and LQKENI. This CDR3 has 16 residues. TCR beta CDR3 regions were amplified from RNA. The HTBI set primed first-round TCR CDR3 RT-PCR. Using its own MiXCR run on the multiplex PCR reads, TCRdb lists one record per CDR3 protein. The sample includes 500,000 to 550,000 distinct CDR3 sequences, 15% to 20% of them seen just once. This clonotype was counted between two and nine times. This TCR came from a man in his forties with Graves' ophthalmopathy. V gene TRBV18 combines with J gene TRBJ2-7; 8 bases match TRBD2. Sequencing was done on a sample of blood. In DNA form, the CDR3 reads TGTGCCAGCTCACCCCGGGGGGGCTTTAACTCCTACGAGCAGTACTTC. It yields the protein CASSPRGGFNSYEQYF.